This entry describes one T cell receptor (beta chain). The antigen remains unidentified. The data were taken from a study of T-cell reconstitution after alpha-beta-depleted transplantation in children. Unique molecular identifiers featured in how the TCRbeta library was prepared. TCRdb itself ran the PCR reads through MiXCR, one entry per CDR3 protein. The repertoire consists of 800,000 to 1,000,000 distinct CDR3 sequences, with 25% to 30% occurring once and the leading ten covering approximately 30%. Findings of the study overall: Newly produced T cells mostly accounted for T-cell counts and diversity one year post-transplant. Reports say that about two months after transplant, the alpha-beta T cells came out of several hundred graft clones that had expanded.

The germline gives CDR1 SGHRS, CDR2 YFSETQ. The CDR3 is 14 amino acids. V was shortened by 0 bases and J by 6 bases, with 9 bases between the two germline ends. This sequence originates from a boy younger than two who had a stem cell transplant for SCID, so the T cells may come from the graft donor. This specimen consisted of PBMCs, mostly from graft donor cells, obtained 360 days after TCRalphabeta/CD19-depleted stem cell transplant. The chain links TRBV5-1 to TRBJ2-2, with no clear D. The CDR3 DNA sequence: TGCGCCAGCAGCTTGGATCCCATCCCCGGGGAGCTGTTTTTT. This translates into CASSLDPIPGELFF.